Below are 10 T cell receptor beta chains sequenced from a single sample in a study of identical twins. One entry per CDR3 protein results from TCRdb running MiXCR on the 5' RACE reads. The table has some 1,700,000 distinct CDR3 sequences, about 32% seen once. Sequences were obtained from cord blood. The receptors stem from a newborn girl in good health.

The chain combines TRBV5-1 with TRBJ2-5; 8 nucleotides agree with TRBD2. Trimming took 0 bases from V and 2 from J; bases not matched to a gene: 6. The CDR3 extends over 16 amino acids. Germline CDR1 is SGHRS and CDR2 is YFSETQ. In DNA, the CDR3 is TGCGCCAGCAGCTTGGGCTTACTAGCGGCACAAGAGACCCAGTACTTC. It is translated as CASSLGLLAAQETQYF.

This clonotype was counted at least ten times. V and J are TRBV29-1 and TRBJ1-2; the D is unclear. The ends were cut back, 1 base at V and 7 bases at J, with 13 bases in the middle. Germline values: CDR1 SQVTM, CDR2 ANQGSEA. The CDR3 length is 13 residues. CDR3 residues: CSVEVRGNGGYTF. CDR3 nucleotide sequence: TGCAGCGTTGAAGTTCGAGGGAATGGTGGCTACACCTTC.

J is TRBJ2-3 and V is TRBV12-3 or TRBV12-4, with no clear D. The germline V and J ends were trimmed by 1 base and 10 bases, with 9 bases remaining between them. This CDR3 spans 12 amino acids. CDR3 amino acids: CASSLDQVAQYF. CDR3 coding DNA: TGTGCCAGCAGTTTAGACCAAGTTGCGCAGTATTTT.

A word on this clonotype: At one boundary the junction diverges from the germline segment, which might be a read error. The V call is TRBV12-3 or TRBV12-4, the J call TRBJ2-3; perhaps TRBD1 as D (7 bases). CDR3 length: 12 residues. CDR3 residues: CAGSPGGDTQYF. DNA for the CDR3: TGTGCCGGCAGTCCAGGGGGGGATACGCAGTATTTT.

This sequence joins TRBV20-1 and TRBJ2-4; the D call may be TRBD1 or TRBD2 (5 bases each). The CDR3 is 13 residues long. Trimming took 3 bases from V and 7 from J, leaving 13 bases between them. The V gene's germline CDR1 is DFQATT and CDR2 SNEGSKA (reference sequence). CDR3 residues: CSARRTRGNIQYF. CDR3 coding DNA: TGCAGTGCTAGGCGGACACGGGGTAACATTCAGTACTTC.

The chain uses TRBV27 and TRBJ2-7; D ambiguous. Trimming removed 5 bases from V and 7 bases from J, with 24 bases in between. The CDR3 has 16 amino acids. CDR1 is MNHEY, CDR2 SMNVEV, per germline (reference sequence). CDR3 sequence (DNA): TGTGCCAGCAGTAGACGTTCTTGGAATACTCGGGTAGAGCAGTACTTC. Translated, it gives CASSRRSWNTRVEQYF.

V usage is TRBV5-1 and J usage is TRBJ2-5; no clear D gene. The J call may be in error: the DNA end matches TRBJ2-7 better. CDR3 length: 15 residues. Germline V CDR1 and CDR2: SGHRS, YFSETQ. For the CDR3, the DNA is TGCGCCAGCAGCTTATCCCCGACTGGATTCTACGAGCAGTACTTC. Translating gives CASSLSPTGFYEQYF.

This chain joins TRBV5-4 and TRBJ2-1, with 7 bases aligning to TRBD2. The CDR3 spans 15 residues. The ends lost 3 bases at V and 2 bases at J; junction bases unmatched: 5. CDR1 is SGHNT and CDR2 is YYREEE in the germline V gene (reference sequence). The CDR3 here is CASSWSGVPYNEQFF. CDR3 coding DNA: TGTGCCAGCAGCTGGAGCGGGGTTCCCTACAATGAGCAGTTCTTC.

This clonotype has only a few counts. The chain carries TRBV5-4 and TRBJ2-1; the match to TRBD2 covers 14 bases. The germline V gene encodes CDR1 SGHNT and CDR2 YYREEE (reference sequence). V lost 3 bases to trimming and J lost 8 bases; unmatched junction nucleotides: 7. The CDR3 loop spans 16 amino acids. This CDR3 reads CASSSSRTSGRYEQFF. In DNA, the CDR3 is TGTGCCAGCAGCTCCTCCCGGACTAGCGGGAGGTATGAGCAGTTCTTC.

This clonotype was seen a few times. V usage is TRBV6-5 and J usage is TRBJ1-5; D is undetermined. Trimming stripped 2 bases from V and 7 bases from J, with 9 bases between. The CDR3 consists of 13 residues. Per germline, CDR1 MNHEY and CDR2 SVGAGI. CDR3 loop: CASSYDGKQPQHF. The CDR3, as DNA: TGTGCCAGCAGTTACGATGGGAAACAGCCCCAGCATTTT.